This T cell receptor beta chain was captured by sequencing in a study of human T cells and chemical hapten exposure. Study summary: Readings were taken at 6 days from patch tests that had applied 0.01% DPC to the upper back.

Germline loops: CDR1 SEHNR, CDR2 FQNEAQ (reference sequence). The CDR3 is 16 amino acids. With V trimmed by 1 base and J by 3 bases, 6 bases remained unmatched. Unique molecular identifiers were attached to individual cDNA molecules within the library. Via MiXCR, TCRdb re-called the RACE reads, giving one row per CDR3 protein. The table has about 300,000 distinct CDR3 sequences, about 5.4% seen once. This clonotype was found a few times. This sample's time point: pre-sensitization, week 0. Treatment of the sample: therapeutic diphenylcyclopropenone sensitization with weekly scalp DPC. Total RNA extraction was carried out from unfractionated whole blood.

The V gene is TRBV7-9, the J gene TRBJ1-2, with 9 nucleotides matching TRBD1. The sequence derives from a woman aged 18-29 years with alopecia areata. Some clones in this sample may be carry-over from other donors' samples. The starting material was whole blood, obtained in connection with sensitization to the hapten diphenylcyclopropenone (DPC). This CDR3 is CASSLERTGAYYGYTF. The CDR3 DNA reads as TGTGCCAGCAGCTTAGAGAGGACAGGGGCGTACTATGGCTACACCTTC. Full variable domain (remainder filled in from reference TRBV7-9 and TRBJ1-2): DTGVSQNPRHKITKRGQNVTFRCDPISEHNRLYWYRQTLGQGPEFLTYFQNEAQLEKSRLLSDRFSAERPKGSFSTLEIQRTEQGDSAMYLCASSLERTGAYYGYTFGSGTRLTVV.